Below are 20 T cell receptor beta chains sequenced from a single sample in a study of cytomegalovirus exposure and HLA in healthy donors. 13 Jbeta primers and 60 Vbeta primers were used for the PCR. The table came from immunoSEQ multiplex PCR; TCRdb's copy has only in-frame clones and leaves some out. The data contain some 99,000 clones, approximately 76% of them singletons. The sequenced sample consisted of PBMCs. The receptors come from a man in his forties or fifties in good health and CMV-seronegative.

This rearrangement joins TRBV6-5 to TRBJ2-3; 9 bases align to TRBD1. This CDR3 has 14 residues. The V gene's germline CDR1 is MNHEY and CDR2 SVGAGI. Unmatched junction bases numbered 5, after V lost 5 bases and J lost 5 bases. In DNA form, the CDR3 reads TGTGCCAGCAGTATCGGACAGGGGTTAGATACGCAGTATTTT. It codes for CASSIGQGLDTQYF.

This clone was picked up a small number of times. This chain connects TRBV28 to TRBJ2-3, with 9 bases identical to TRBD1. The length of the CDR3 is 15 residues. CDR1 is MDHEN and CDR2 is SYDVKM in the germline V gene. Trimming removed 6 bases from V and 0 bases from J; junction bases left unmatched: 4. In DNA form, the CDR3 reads TGTGCCAGCAGGCCGACAGGGGGAAGCACAGATACGCAGTATTTT. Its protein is CASRPTGGSTDTQYF.

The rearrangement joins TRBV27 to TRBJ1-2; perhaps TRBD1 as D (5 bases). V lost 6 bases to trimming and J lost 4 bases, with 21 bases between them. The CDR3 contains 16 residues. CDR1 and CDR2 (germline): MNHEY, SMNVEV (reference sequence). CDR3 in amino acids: CASREDSVKVFYGYTF. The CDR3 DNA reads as TGTGCCAGCAGGGAAGACAGTGTCAAAGTCTTCTATGGCTACACCTTC.

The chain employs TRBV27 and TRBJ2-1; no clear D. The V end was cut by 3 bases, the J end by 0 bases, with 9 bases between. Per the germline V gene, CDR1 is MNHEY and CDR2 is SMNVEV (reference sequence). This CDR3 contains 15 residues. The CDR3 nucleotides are TGTGCCAGCAGTTTTAACACGAACTCCTACAATGAGCAGTTCTTC. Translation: CASSFNTNSYNEQFF.

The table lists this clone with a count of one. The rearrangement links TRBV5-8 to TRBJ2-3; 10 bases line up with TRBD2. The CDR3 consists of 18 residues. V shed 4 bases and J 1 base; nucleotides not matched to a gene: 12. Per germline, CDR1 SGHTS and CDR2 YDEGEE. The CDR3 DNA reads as TGTGCCAGCAGCGTAGCTAGCGGGAGTATAAGAGGCACAGATACGCAGTATTTT. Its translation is CASSVASGSIRGTDTQYF.

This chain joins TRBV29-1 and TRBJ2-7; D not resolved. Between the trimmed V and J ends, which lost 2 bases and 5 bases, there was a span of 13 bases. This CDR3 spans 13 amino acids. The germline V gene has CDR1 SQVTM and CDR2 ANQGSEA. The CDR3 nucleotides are TGCAGCGTTGAACTTGGCAGACTCCACGAGCAGTACTTC. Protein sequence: CSVELGRLHEQYF.

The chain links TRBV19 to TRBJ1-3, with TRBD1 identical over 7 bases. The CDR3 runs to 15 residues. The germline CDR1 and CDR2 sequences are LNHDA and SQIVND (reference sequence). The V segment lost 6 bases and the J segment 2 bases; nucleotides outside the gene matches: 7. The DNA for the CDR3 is TGTGCCAGTAGCTTTGGACAGGCTACTGGAAACACCATATATTTT. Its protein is CASSFGQATGNTIYF. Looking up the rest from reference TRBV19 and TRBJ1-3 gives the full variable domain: DGGITQSPKYLFRKEGQNVTLSCEQNLNHDAMYWYRQDPGQGLRLIYYSQIVNDFQKGDIAEGYSVSREKKESFPLTVTSAQKNPTAFYLCASSFGQATGNTIYFGEGSWLTVV.

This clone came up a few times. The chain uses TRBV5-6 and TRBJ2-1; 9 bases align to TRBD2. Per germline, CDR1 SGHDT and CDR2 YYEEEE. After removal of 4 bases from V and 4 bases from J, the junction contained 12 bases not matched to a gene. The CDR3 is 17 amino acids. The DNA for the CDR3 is TGTGCCAGCAGCGTGTTAGGTCCACTAGCGGGTTACAATGAGCAGTTCTTC. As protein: CASSVLGPLAGYNEQFF.

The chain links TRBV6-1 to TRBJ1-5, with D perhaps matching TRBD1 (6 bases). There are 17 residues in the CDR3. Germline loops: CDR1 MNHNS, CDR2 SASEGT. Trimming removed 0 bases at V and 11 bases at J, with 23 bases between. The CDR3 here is CASSEALRTAASLAQHF. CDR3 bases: TGTGCCAGCAGTGAAGCGCTTCGGACAGCGGCTAGTTTGGCCCAGCATTTT.

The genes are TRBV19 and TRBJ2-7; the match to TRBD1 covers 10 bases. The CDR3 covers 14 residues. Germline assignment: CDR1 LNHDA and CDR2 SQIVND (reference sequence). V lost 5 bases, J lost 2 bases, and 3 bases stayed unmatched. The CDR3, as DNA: TGTGCCAGTAGTTCCGGGACAGGGGCCTACGAGCAGTACTTC. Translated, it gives CASSSGTGAYEQYF. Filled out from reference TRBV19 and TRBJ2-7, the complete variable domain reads DGGITQSPKYLFRKEGQNVTLSCEQNLNHDAMYWYRQDPGQGLRLIYYSQIVNDFQKGDIAEGYSVSREKKESFPLTVTSAQKNPTAFYLCASSSGTGAYEQYFGPGTRLTVT.

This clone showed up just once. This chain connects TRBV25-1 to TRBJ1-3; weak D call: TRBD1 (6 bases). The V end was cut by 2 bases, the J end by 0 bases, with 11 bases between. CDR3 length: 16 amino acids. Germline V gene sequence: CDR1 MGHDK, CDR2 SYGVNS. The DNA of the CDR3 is TGTGCCAGCAGTGAACTCCAGGGGAGCTCTGGAAACACCATATATTTT. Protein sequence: CASSELQGSSGNTIYF.

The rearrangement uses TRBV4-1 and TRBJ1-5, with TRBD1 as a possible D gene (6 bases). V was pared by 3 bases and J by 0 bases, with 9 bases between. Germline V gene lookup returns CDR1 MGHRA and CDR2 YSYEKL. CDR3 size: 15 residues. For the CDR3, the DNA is TGCGCCAGCAGCCACGTGGACAGTAGCAATCAGCCCCAGCATTTT. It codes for CASSHVDSSNQPQHF.

DNA of the CDR3: TGTGCCAGCAGTTTAGGAGCGGCAGGAACAGATACGCAGTATTTT. This gives the protein CASSLGAAGTDTQYF. The chain uses TRBV28 and TRBJ2-3, with D possibly being TRBD2 (5 bases). V shed 2 bases and J shed 3 bases, with 12 bases lying between them. Germline-derived CDR1 and CDR2 are MDHEN and SYDVKM. The length of the CDR3 is 15 residues.

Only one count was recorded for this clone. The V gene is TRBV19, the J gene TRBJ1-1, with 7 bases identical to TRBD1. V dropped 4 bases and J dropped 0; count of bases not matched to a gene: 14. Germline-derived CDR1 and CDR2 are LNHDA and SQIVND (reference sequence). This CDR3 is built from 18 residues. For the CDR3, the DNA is TGTGCCAGTAGTAAGGGACAGCCTTATTCCGATATGAACACTGAAGCTTTCTTT. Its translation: CASSKGQPYSDMNTEAFF. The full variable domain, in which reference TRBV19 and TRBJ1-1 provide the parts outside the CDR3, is DGGITQSPKYLFRKEGQNVTLSCEQNLNHDAMYWYRQDPGQGLRLIYYSQIVNDFQKGDIAEGYSVSREKKESFPLTVTSAQKNPTAFYLCASSKGQPYSDMNTEAFFGQGTRLTVV.

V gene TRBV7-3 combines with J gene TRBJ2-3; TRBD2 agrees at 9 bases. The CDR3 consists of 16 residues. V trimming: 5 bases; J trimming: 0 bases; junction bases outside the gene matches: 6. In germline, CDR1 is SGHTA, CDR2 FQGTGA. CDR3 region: CASSISGSGSTDTQYF. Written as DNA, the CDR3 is TGTGCCAGCAGCATTAGCGGGAGTGGTAGCACAGATACGCAGTATTTT.

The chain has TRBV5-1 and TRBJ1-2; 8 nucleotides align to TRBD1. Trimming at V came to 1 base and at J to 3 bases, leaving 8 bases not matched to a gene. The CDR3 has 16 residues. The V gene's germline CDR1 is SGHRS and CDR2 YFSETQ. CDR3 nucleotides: TGCGCCAGCAGCTTGACCCCAGGGGGCGCGTACTATGGCTACACCTTC. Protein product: CASSLTPGGAYYGYTF.

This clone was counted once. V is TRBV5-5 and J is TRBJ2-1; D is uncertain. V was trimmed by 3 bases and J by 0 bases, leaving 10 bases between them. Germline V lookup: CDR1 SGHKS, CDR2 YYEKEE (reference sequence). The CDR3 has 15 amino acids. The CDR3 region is CASSSLAGSYNEQFF. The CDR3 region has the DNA TGTGCCAGCAGCTCTCTGGCAGGCTCCTACAATGAGCAGTTCTTC.

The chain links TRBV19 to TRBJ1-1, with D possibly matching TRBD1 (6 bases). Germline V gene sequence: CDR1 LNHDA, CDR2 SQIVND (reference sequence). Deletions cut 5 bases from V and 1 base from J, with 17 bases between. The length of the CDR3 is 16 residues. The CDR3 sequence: CASSPGEPLGNTEAFF. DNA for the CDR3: TGTGCCAGTAGTCCAGGGGAACCATTGGGGAACACTGAAGCTTTCTTT.

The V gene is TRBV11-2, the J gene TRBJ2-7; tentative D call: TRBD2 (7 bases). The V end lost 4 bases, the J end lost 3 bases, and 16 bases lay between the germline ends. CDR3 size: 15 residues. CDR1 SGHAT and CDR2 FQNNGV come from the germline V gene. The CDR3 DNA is TGTGCCAGCAGCTGGGGAGGGGGGTTGGACTACGAGCAGTACTTC. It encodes CASSWGGGLDYEQYF.

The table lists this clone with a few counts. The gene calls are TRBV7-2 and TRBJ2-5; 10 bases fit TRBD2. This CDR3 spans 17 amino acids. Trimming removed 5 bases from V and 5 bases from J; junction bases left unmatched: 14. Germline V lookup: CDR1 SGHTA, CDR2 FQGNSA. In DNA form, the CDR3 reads TGTGCCAGCAGCCCCGACTTGGGCAGCGGGAGGGGGGAGACCCAGTACTTC. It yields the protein CASSPDLGSGRGETQYF.